The text below deals with one T cell receptor delta chain. Its target antigen remains unknown. No clone much larger than this one lies a single base away; base qualities are absent. In Kampala, Uganda, pregnant women receiving prenatal care were recruited and their infants were enrolled, and documentation of maternal HIV status was required. Weekly visits were made to families, and infant clinical information, oral swabs and peripheral blood were collected beginning at 6 weeks of age and every 4 months thereafter. Blood was collected in heparin tubes, and PBMC were isolated by Ficoll-Paque density gradient centrifugation and cryopreserved. Library preparation was by RT-PCR. To generate TCR cDNA, PBMC RNA underwent reverse transcription with SuperScript II using gamma-chain- and delta-chain-specific primers. Purification of cDNA was performed with AMPure XP beads, after which the cDNA was amplified and indexed with Illumina adapters by means of the Nextera XT Index Kit. Sequencing of gammadelta TCR libraries was carried out on an Illumina MiSeq using a V2 300-cycle kit. Processing in the source paper ran as follows. Using MiXCR v2.1.12, CDR3 sequences were assembled, and reads were mapped onto D, J and V genes obtained from GenBank. VDJtools v1.2.1 was used to perform repertoire analyses of the CDR3 clonotypes. Clonotypes were called again by TCRdb from the public reads via CATT, and duplicate nucleotide sequences were then merged into one entry. The V and J calls shown here were made by TCRdb, not taken from the authors' results. The sample has 150 to 200 delta-chain clones on record, about 16% of them singletons. The leading ten clones occupy 99% of the sample.

This record belongs to a study of delta chains in infants with herpesvirus infections (dated by TCRdb to the early 2020s). At the level of the whole study: The study prospectively followed a Ugandan infant birth cohort from birth to characterize gammadelta T cell responses to primary cytomegalovirus (CMV) infection. Using PBMC, gammadelta TCRs were sequenced for over 15 CMV-infected infants, one of whom was congenitally infected, and for several CMV-uninfected infants who had enough sample available. By approximate age, the infant blood samples fell into groups of 1.5, 4, 8 and 12 months. Belgian fetal and cord blood gammadelta TCR data that had been published previously were included solely for comparison and were not produced in this cohort.

The full study reports these points: In CMV-uninfected infants, the public clonotype might still exist at levels below the detection limit. The public clonotype was detected only at the first time point after infection and was not found in uninfected infants or in infants infected after 120 days. The authors noted a small sample size and no race- or environment-matched controls, since nearly all Ugandans acquire CMV before adulthood.

Sequenced here: peripheral blood, sampled at time point 3 of longitudinal follow-up. The receptor's source is a human donor who was a Ugandan infant, either HIV-exposed or HIV-unexposed (not recorded which).

The DNA is TGTGCCTTCCTCCTCTGGGGGACTTACACCGATAAACTCATCTTT. It translates to CAFLLWGTYTDKLIF. The receptor chain draws on TRDV3 and TRDJ1; 8 nucleotides in the junction match TRDD3. Reading from cysteine to phenylalanine, the CDR3 counts 15 amino acids. Just CDR3 DNA is preserved here, 45 bases in frame from base 1. CDR1 and CDR2 are read off the germline V gene (reference sequence) as TVYSNPD and GDNSRS. Here V drops 3 bases and J drops 0 bases, and the junction holds 9 bases not matched to any gene.